This note documents a single T cell receptor beta chain sequence. Antigen specificity is unknown. The trim removed 8 bases at V and 2 bases at J, leaving 5 bases unmatched. In germline, CDR1 is SNHLY, CDR2 FYNNEI. The CDR3 is made up of 13 amino acids. This sample stems from a study of cytomegalovirus exposure and HLA in healthy donors. Study-level background: Early released data comprised about 84 million unique TCRs from HLA-typed donors.

Broader study findings: Researchers reported that a few CMV-associated chains were confirmed in vitro as CMV antigen-specific.

The PCR had 60 Vbeta and 13 Jbeta primers. The table came from immunoSEQ multiplex PCR; TCRdb's copy has only in-frame clones and leaves some out. The sample carries 100,000 to 150,000 clones, 70% to 85% recorded once. Material: PBMCs. The clonotype comes from a boy aged 2 to 10 in good health and CMV-seronegative. The chain links TRBV2 to TRBJ1-1; 7 bases are shared with TRBD1. The CDR3 DNA follows: TGTGCCAGCGGAGGGGACAGAAACACTGAAGCTTTCTTT. This translates into CASGGDRNTEAFF.